These 2 T cell receptor beta chains were sequenced from one sample in a study of shared clonotypes between healthy human individuals. Data came from immunoSEQ multiplex PCR; TCRdb stores just in-frame clones and leaves some out. The sample lists over 2 million clones; about 90% were seen once. Sample: naive CD4+ T cells from PBMCs. Subset: CD45RA+ positively selected. These receptors originate from a man between 18 and 29 years old in good health. Some clones in this sample may be carry-over from other donors' samples.

This clone was counted a few times. In DNA form, the CDR3 reads TGTGCCAGCAGCCCTCCCGTAGGTGGCTACACCTTC. Residues: CASSPPVGGYTF. The rearrangement joins TRBV28 to TRBJ1-2; D uncertain. This CDR3 has 12 amino acids. With 6 bases removed from V and 7 bases from J, the gap between germline ends came to 12 bases. From germline, CDR1 is MDHEN and CDR2 SYDVKM.

V usage is TRBV27 and J usage is TRBJ2-7; possibly TRBD1 for D (6 bases). Germline V gene lookup returns CDR1 MNHEY and CDR2 SMNVEV (reference sequence). CDR3 length equals 14 residues. Deletions cut 0 bases from V and 5 bases from J, with 11 bases between. The CDR3 coding sequence is TGTGCCAGCAGTTTATCTTCACAGGGCCACGAGCAGTACTTC. Its translation is CASSLSSQGHEQYF.